The next 25 T cell receptor beta chains were all read from a single sample in a study of identical twins (dated by TCRdb to 2015 to 2016). The library came from 5' RACE. For sequencing, an Illumina HiSeq 2000 was employed. TCRdb applied fastp at Q25 and MiXCR to the public reads, then kept only in-frame beta chains. For every CDR3 protein sequence, its rows merge into one entry that carries the most common genes and DNA. The sample profile shows hundreds of thousands of distinct CDR3 sequences; about 18% of them were found once. The leading ten clones occupy around 14% of the sample. The same specimen was also included in a second study, on T cells expressing NK-cell markers.

Sequencing input: PBMCs. The receptors come from a woman aged 18 to 35 in good health.

This clonotype was seen at least ten times. The chain recombines TRBV5-5 with TRBJ2-1, with D possibly being TRBD1 or TRBD2 (5 bases each). The germline gives CDR1 SGHKS, CDR2 YYEKEE (reference sequence). V gave up 4 bases and J gave up 0 bases, with 8 bases separating them. The CDR3 loop spans 14 amino acids. The CDR3 DNA is TGTGCCAGCAGCCGGGACGGCTCCTACAATGAGCAGTTCTTC. As protein: CASSRDGSYNEQFF.

This clonotype has a handful of counts. This chain uses TRBV13 with TRBJ1-4; no firm D call. V shed 0 bases and J shed 7 bases, with 9 bases lying between them. The CDR3 is 14 residues long. CDR1 and CDR2 (germline): PRHDT, FYEKMQ (reference sequence). The CDR3 is CASSLGGVGEKLFF. The CDR3 DNA is TGTGCCAGCAGCTTAGGAGGAGTAGGTGAAAAACTGTTTTTT.

There are a few counts of this clonotype. This chain uses TRBV29-1 with TRBJ2-1; 10 bases are shared with TRBD2. With V trimmed by 7 bases and J by 10 bases, 16 bases remained unmatched. The germline V gene has CDR1 SQVTM and CDR2 ANQGSEA. This CDR3 comprises 15 residues. CDR3 bases: TGCAGCGGAGGGGTACTAGCGGGGTTCGTGGGCGAGCAGTTCTTC. It codes for CSGGVLAGFVGEQFF.

V usage is TRBV7-9 and J usage is TRBJ2-5; D gene unclear. Germline CDR1 SEHNR, CDR2 FQNEAQ (reference sequence). The CDR3 length is 16 residues. V shed 2 bases and J shed 1 base, with 14 bases lying between them. The CDR3 nucleotides are TGTGCCAGCAGCTTAATCTACCGGGCAGGCCAAGAGACCCAGTACTTC. It is translated as CASSLIYRAGQETQYF.

The chain couples TRBV9 to TRBJ2-1, with 7 bases aligning to TRBD2. Germline CDR1 is SGDLS and CDR2 is YYNGEE. The CDR3 runs 15 residues. After removal of 0 bases from V and 9 bases from J, the junction contained 9 bases not matched to a gene. Here the CDR3 DNA reads TGTGCCAGCAGCGTAGGTCTTGCGGGAGACCCTGAGCAGTTCTTC. Translation gives CASSVGLAGDPEQFF.

This clonotype was counted a few times. V and J are TRBV9 and TRBJ2-3, with D unresolved. Trimming pared 1 base from V and 2 bases from J, leaving 17 bases between. Germline assignment: CDR1 SGDLS and CDR2 YYNGEE. CDR3 size: 17 residues. Here the CDR3 DNA reads TGTGCCAGCAGCGTAACGAGTCGTGAGAGTACCACAGATACGCAGTATTTT. This gives the protein CASSVTSRESTTDTQYF.

This clonotype was seen repeatedly, ten times or more. V and J are TRBV5-6 and TRBJ1-1, with D uncertain. V was trimmed by 4 bases and J by 0 bases, leaving 7 bases between them. Looked up from germline, CDR1 is SGHDT and CDR2 is YYEEEE. The CDR3 is made up of 13 amino acids. CDR3 amino acids: CASSATMNTEAFF. CDR3 DNA sequence: TGTGCCAGCAGCGCCACGATGAACACTGAAGCTTTCTTT. The full variable domain, in which reference TRBV5-6 and TRBJ1-1 provide the parts outside the CDR3, is DAGVTQSPTHLIKTRGQQVTLRCSPKSGHDTVSWYQQALGQGPQFIFQYYEEEERQRGNFPDRFSGHQFPNYSSELNVNALLLGDSALYLCASSATMNTEAFFGQGTRLTVV.

The rearrangement uses TRBV7-9 and TRBJ2-1; D may match TRBD1 or TRBD2 (6 bases each). In germline, CDR1 is SEHNR, CDR2 FQNEAQ (reference sequence). The CDR3 contains 14 residues. The V gene lost 5 bases and the J gene lost 5 bases, with 13 bases spanning the gap. CDR3 protein: CASSPGGGNNEQFF. The CDR3 coding sequence is TGTGCCAGCAGCCCAGGAGGGGGGAACAATGAGCAGTTCTTC.

This clonotype was counted only a few times. The rearrangement uses TRBV6-1 and TRBJ2-2; TRBD1 is a possible D gene (6 bases). The CDR3 totals 14 residues. Deletions cut 10 bases from V and 7 bases from J, with 19 bases between. Germline CDR1 MNHNS, CDR2 SASEGT. Here the CDR3 reads CAIKSRIGGGELFF. CDR3 nucleotide sequence: TGTGCCATCAAGAGCAGGATAGGGGGCGGGGAGCTGTTTTTT.

This chain joins TRBV5-1 and TRBJ1-1; TRBD1 aligns across 8 bases. With V trimmed by 4 bases and J by 4 bases, 12 bases remained unmatched. The germline V gene encodes CDR1 SGHRS and CDR2 YFSETQ. CDR3 size: 16 residues. The DNA of the CDR3 is TGCGCCAGCAGCCCTCAGACAGGGGATCTCGGCACTGAAGCTTTCTTT. This codes for CASSPQTGDLGTEAFF.

V is TRBV10-3 and J is TRBJ2-7; 7 bases are shared with TRBD1. Germline trimming cut 4 bases from V and 0 bases from J; bases unmatched to any gene: 6. This CDR3 has 15 amino acids. Germline V gene lookup returns CDR1 ENHRY and CDR2 SYGVKD. CDR3 DNA sequence: TGTGCCATCAGTGGAGGGGGCGCGAGCTCCTACGAGCAGTACTTC. It codes for CAISGGGASSYEQYF.

The V call is TRBV20-1, the J call TRBJ2-4; D assignment may be TRBD1 or TRBD2 (5 bases each). Germline V gene sequence: CDR1 DFQATT, CDR2 SNEGSKA (reference sequence). Trimming left V 5 bases short and J 7 bases short, with 18 bases between. The CDR3 extends over 14 amino acids. In DNA, the CDR3 is TGCAGTGCTGGCGCCCCGGGACGAGACAACATTCAGTACTTC. Its protein is CSAGAPGRDNIQYF.

This clonotype has only a few counts. This chain links TRBV7-2 with TRBJ1-5, with 7 nucleotides matching TRBD1. Germline V gene lookup returns CDR1 SGHTA and CDR2 FQGNSA. The V segment lost 6 bases and the J segment 7 bases; nucleotides outside the gene matches: 9. This CDR3 region has 14 residues. The CDR3, as DNA: TGTGCCAGCAGGAGTATGGGACAGCACCAGCCCCAGCATTTT. It yields the protein CASRSMGQHQPQHF.

This sequence joins TRBV5-5 and TRBJ1-2; 8 positions match TRBD1. V gave up 4 bases and J gave up 8 bases; unmatched junction bases: 13. The CDR3 covers 15 residues. The germline V gene encodes CDR1 SGHKS and CDR2 YYEKEE (reference sequence). CDR3 amino acids: CASSPRGFGTGGYTF. The CDR3 DNA follows: TGTGCCAGCAGCCCAAGAGGATTCGGGACAGGAGGCTACACCTTC.

This clonotype was found a few times. The V and J genes are TRBV12-3 or TRBV12-4 and TRBJ1-2; D remains unclear. The CDR3 contains 14 residues. V gave up 3 bases and J gave up 2 bases, with 10 bases separating them. The CDR3, as DNA: TGTGCCAGCAGTTTCCCCGCAGAAAACTATGGCTACACCTTC. Translating gives CASSFPAENYGYTF.

This clonotype was counted a few times. The rearrangement links TRBV29-1 to TRBJ2-7, with D possibly matching TRBD1 (6 bases). Germline lookup yields CDR1 SQVTM and CDR2 ANQGSEA. The germline V and J ends were trimmed by 1 base and 6 bases, with 10 bases remaining between them. The CDR3 is made up of 12 amino acids. The CDR3 DNA reads TGCAGCGTTGAAGGTCAGGGGCTCGAGCAGTACTTC. This translates into CSVEGQGLEQYF.

This clonotype was observed a few times. The CDR3: CASSLGQTYYGYTF. Written as DNA, the CDR3 is TGTGCCAGCAGCTTGGGGCAGACCTACTATGGCTACACCTTC. The chain recombines TRBV5-5 with TRBJ1-2; D not resolved. V lost 0 bases and J 3 bases, leaving 9 bases between the germline ends. From germline, CDR1 is SGHKS and CDR2 YYEKEE (reference sequence). The CDR3 totals 14 residues.

This chain links TRBV5-1 with TRBJ2-7; a weak D match, TRBD1 (6 bases). CDR3 length: 16 residues. The germline V gene encodes CDR1 SGHRS and CDR2 YFSETQ. Between the trimmed V and J ends, which lost 4 bases and 2 bases, there was a span of 19 bases. CDR3 nucleotide sequence: TGCGCCAGCAGCGGGAATGCCGGGACACACACCTACGAGCAGTACTTC. Amino acids: CASSGNAGTHTYEQYF.

This clonotype was seen a few times. This sequence joins TRBV20-1 and TRBJ1-1; 9 positions match TRBD1. Trimming cost V 0 bases and J 6 bases; bases outside gene matches: 8. Germline V CDR1 and CDR2: DFQATT, SNEGSKA (reference sequence). The CDR3 is made up of 15 amino acids. CDR3 in amino acids: CSARDTPGQGAEAFF. Written as DNA, the CDR3 is TGCAGTGCTAGAGATACTCCGGGACAGGGTGCTGAAGCTTTCTTT.

The chain links TRBV5-1 to TRBJ2-1; 11 bases line up with TRBD2. The length of the CDR3 is 16 residues. After removal of 4 bases from V and 6 bases from J, the junction contained 9 bases not matched to a gene. CDR1 is SGHRS and CDR2 is YFSETQ in the germline V gene. This chain's CDR3 is CASSGPLAGERNEQFF. The DNA for the CDR3 is TGCGCCAGCAGCGGACCACTAGCGGGAGAACGCAATGAGCAGTTCTTC.

This clonotype was picked up a small number of times. At one end the junction does not follow the germline gene, possibly because of a read error. The genes are TRBV20-1 and TRBJ2-1; 7 bases fit TRBD2. The CDR3 spans 12 residues. Germline V lookup: CDR1 DFQATT, CDR2 SNEGSKA (reference sequence). For the CDR3, the DNA is TGCAGTGCTAGGTTGGCGGGAGCCCCCACGGCCTTC. Translated, it gives CSARLAGAPTAF.

The chain joins TRBV5-1 to TRBJ1-1, with D unresolved. Germline CDR1 is SGHRS and CDR2 is YFSETQ. The CDR3 loop spans 10 amino acids. V shed 7 bases and J shed 4 bases, with 5 bases lying between them. The DNA of the CDR3 is TGCGCCAGCGAAGCCACTGAAGCTTTCTTT. It translates to CASEATEAFF. Together with reference TRBV5-1 and TRBJ1-1, the CDR3 gives the full variable domain: KAGVTQTPRYLIKTRGQQVTLSCSPISGHRSVSWYQQTPGQGLQFLFEYFSETQRNKGNFPGRFSGRQFSNSRSEMNVSTLELGDSALYLCASEATEAFFGQGTRLTVV.

The chain uses TRBV15 and TRBJ2-7, with D hard to call. V lost 6 bases to trimming and J lost 6 bases, with 27 bases between them. Germline assignment: CDR1 LNHNV and CDR2 YYDKDF (reference sequence). This CDR3 is 17 amino acids long. CDR3 DNA: TGTGCCACCAGGGAATCGAAGTCGCCCGTCCAAGTGAGCGAGCAGTACTTC. It codes for CATRESKSPVQVSEQYF.

This chain links TRBV12-5 with TRBJ2-5; D remains unclear. Trimming left V 6 bases short and J 4 bases short, with 12 bases between. The length of the CDR3 is 13 residues. CDR1 is LGHNT, CDR2 FRNRAP, per germline. As DNA, the CDR3 is TGTGCTAGTGGCCCGAACGTTGGAGAGACCCAGTACTTC. It yields the protein CASGPNVGETQYF.

The chain joins TRBV12-3 or TRBV12-4 to TRBJ2-1; either TRBD1 or TRBD2 may supply D (5 bases each). This CDR3 comprises 15 residues. V lost 3 bases to trimming and J lost 7 bases, with 16 bases between them. CDR3 DNA: TGTGCCAGCAGTTTTCTAGCTACCGGGGCGAATGAGCAGTTCTTC. Its protein product is CASSFLATGANEQFF.